The clone carrying this T cell receptor beta chain was observed a handful of times. The data derive from a study of early T cells in non-severe SARS-CoV-2 infection. Study summary: Chains were unpaired, as sequencing was done on bulk RNA from unsorted whole blood.

One entry per CDR3 protein results from TCRdb running MiXCR on the 5' RACE reads. The table has roughly 41,000 distinct CDR3 sequences, 5% to 5.5% seen once. This clonotype was obtained from an adult who was a healthcare worker with PCR-confirmed SARS-CoV-2 infection or an uninfected control (not recorded which). The material sequenced was whole blood, taken at baseline.

The DNA of the CDR3 is TGTGCCAGCAGGGCTCCGGGACAGGGAATGCTATCGTACCAAGAGACCCAGTACTTC. Translating it yields CASRAPGQGMLSYQETQYF. This chain connects TRBV28 to TRBJ2-5, with TRBD1 matching 9 bases. The CDR3 consists of 19 residues. CDR1 and CDR2 (germline): MDHEN, SYDVKM. V shed 6 bases and J 0 bases; nucleotides not matched to a gene: 17. Full variable domain (remainder filled in from reference TRBV28 and TRBJ2-5): DVKVTQSSRYLVKRTGEKVFLECVQDMDHENMFWYRQDPGLGLRLIYFSYDVKMKEKGDIPEGYSVSREKKERFSLILESASTNQTSMYLCASRAPGQGMLSYQETQYFGPGTRLLVL.